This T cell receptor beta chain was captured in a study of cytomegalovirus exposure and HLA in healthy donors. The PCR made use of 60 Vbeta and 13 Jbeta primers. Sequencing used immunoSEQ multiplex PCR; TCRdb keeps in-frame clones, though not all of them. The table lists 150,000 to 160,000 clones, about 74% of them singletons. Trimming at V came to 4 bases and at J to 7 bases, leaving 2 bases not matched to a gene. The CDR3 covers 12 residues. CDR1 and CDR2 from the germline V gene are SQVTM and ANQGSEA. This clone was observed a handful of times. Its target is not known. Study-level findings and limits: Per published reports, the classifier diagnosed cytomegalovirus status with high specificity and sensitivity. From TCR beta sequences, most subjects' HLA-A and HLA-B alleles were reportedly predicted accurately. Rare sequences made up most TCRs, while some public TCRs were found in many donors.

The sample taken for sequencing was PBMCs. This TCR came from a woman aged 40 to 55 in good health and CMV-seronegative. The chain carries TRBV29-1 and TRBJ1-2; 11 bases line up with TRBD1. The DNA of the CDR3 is TGCAGCGTTGGGACAGGGGGCGTTGGCTACACCTTC. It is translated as CSVGTGGVGYTF. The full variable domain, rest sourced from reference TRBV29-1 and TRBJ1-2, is SAVISQKPSRDICQRGTSLTIQCQVDSQVTMMFWYRQQPGQSLTLIATANQGSEATYESGFVIDKFPISRPNLTFSTLTVSNMSPEDSSIYLCSVGTGGVGYTFGSGTRLTVV.